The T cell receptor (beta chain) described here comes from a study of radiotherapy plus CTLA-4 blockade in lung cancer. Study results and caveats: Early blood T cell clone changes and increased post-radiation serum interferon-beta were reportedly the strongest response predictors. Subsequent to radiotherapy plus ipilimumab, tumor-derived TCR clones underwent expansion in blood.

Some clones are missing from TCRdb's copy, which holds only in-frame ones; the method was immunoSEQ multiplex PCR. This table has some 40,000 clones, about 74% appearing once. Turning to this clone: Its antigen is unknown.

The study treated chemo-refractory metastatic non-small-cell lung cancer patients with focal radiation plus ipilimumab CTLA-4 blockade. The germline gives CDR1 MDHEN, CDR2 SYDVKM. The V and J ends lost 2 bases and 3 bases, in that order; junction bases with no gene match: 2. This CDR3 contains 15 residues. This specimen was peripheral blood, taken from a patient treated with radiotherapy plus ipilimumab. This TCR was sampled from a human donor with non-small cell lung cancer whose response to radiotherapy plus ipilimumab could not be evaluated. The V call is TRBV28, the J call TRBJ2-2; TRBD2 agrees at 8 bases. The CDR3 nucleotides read TGTGCCAGCAGTTTACCCGGGAGGGACACCGGGGAGCTGTTTTTT. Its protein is CASSLPGRDTGELFF.